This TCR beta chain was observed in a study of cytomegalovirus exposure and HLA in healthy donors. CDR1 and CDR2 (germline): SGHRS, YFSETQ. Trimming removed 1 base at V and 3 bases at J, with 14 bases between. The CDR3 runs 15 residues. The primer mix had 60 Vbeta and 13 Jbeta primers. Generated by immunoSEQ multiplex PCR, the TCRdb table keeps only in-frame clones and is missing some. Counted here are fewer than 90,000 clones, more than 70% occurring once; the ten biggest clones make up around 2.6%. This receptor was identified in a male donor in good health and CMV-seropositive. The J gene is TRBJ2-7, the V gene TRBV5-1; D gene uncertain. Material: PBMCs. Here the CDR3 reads CASSLSGQKIYEQYF. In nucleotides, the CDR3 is TGCGCCAGCAGCTTGTCTGGCCAAAAGATCTACGAGCAGTACTTC.